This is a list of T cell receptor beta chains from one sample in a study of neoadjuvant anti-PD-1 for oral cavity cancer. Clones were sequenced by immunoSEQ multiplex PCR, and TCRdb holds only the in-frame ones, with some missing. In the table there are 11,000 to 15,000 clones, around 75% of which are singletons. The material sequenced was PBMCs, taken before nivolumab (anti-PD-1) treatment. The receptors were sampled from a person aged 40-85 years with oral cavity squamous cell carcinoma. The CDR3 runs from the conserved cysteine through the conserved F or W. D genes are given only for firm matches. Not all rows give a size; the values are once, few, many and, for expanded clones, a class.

CDR3 protein: CAISFRLEAGGRLAGGDTQYF
CDR3 DNA: TGTGCCATCAGTTTTCGGTTAGAGGCAGGGGGCCGGCTAGCGGGAGGAGATACGCAGTATTTT
V gene: TRBV10-3
clone size: NA
D gene: TRBD2
J gene: TRBJ2-3

CDR3 protein: CASSEQGANYGYTF
CDR3 DNA: TGTGCCAGCAGTGAACAGGGGGCTAACTATGGCTACACCTTC
V gene: TRBV25-1
clone size: NA
D gene: TRBD1
J gene: TRBJ1-2

CDR3 protein: CASSWRAVSQPQHF
CDR3 DNA: TGTGCCAGCAGCTGGAGGGCGGTGAGTCAGCCCCAGCATTTT
V gene: TRBV28
clone size: NA
D gene: NA
J gene: TRBJ1-5

CDR3 protein: CASAPSSYEQYF
CDR3 DNA: TGTGCCAGCGCACCTAGCTCCTACGAGCAGTACTTC
V gene: TRBV2
clone size: NA
D gene: NA
J gene: TRBJ2-7

CDR3 protein: CASSPFGISGNTIYF
CDR3 DNA: TGCGCCAGCAGCCCCTTTGGGATCTCTGGAAACACCATATATTTT
V gene: TRBV4-1
clone size: NA
D gene: NA
J gene: TRBJ1-3

CDR3 protein: CASSLAGGVYEQYF
CDR3 DNA: TGTGCCAGCAGTTTGGCGGGTGGCGTTTACGAGCAGTACTTC
V gene: TRBV27
clone size: once
D gene: NA
J gene: TRBJ2-7

CDR3 protein: CASSRTSGDYNEQFF
CDR3 DNA: TGCGCCAGCAGCCGGACTAGCGGGGATTACAATGAGCAGTTCTTC
V gene: TRBV5-1
clone size: NA
D gene: TRBD2
J gene: TRBJ2-1

CDR3 protein: CASSLTGRKTQYF
CDR3 DNA: TGTGCCAGCAGCTTAACAGGGCGGAAGACCCAGTACTTC
V gene: TRBV7-3
clone size: NA
D gene: NA
J gene: TRBJ2-5

CDR3 protein: CAWSARTLAYEQYF
CDR3 DNA: TGTGCCTGGAGTGCCCGGACTCTTGCCTACGAGCAGTACTTC
V gene: TRBV30
clone size: NA
D gene: NA
J gene: TRBJ2-7

CDR3 protein: CASSGRQPSYEQYF
CDR3 DNA: TGTGCCAGCAGTGGGCGACAGCCCTCCTACGAGCAGTACTTC
V gene: TRBV6-1
clone size: NA
D gene: NA
J gene: TRBJ2-7

CDR3 protein: CASSAGQGASGTEAFF
CDR3 DNA: TGTGCCAGCAGCGCCGGACAGGGGGCTTCGGGCACTGAAGCTTTCTTT
V gene: TRBV9
clone size: NA
D gene: TRBD1
J gene: TRBJ1-1

CDR3 protein: CASSFKSGGTDTQYF
CDR3 DNA: TGCGCCAGCAGCTTTAAAAGCGGGGGCACAGATACGCAGTATTTT
V gene: TRBV5-1
clone size: few
D gene: TRBD2
J gene: TRBJ2-3

CDR3 protein: CASSLSGVGTADNGYTF
CDR3 DNA: TGTGCCAGCAGTTTATCCGGAGTGGGGACAGCGGATAATGGCTACACCTTC
V gene: TRBV27
clone size: few
D gene: TRBD1
J gene: TRBJ1-2

CDR3 protein: CASSQGGLLDMNTEAFF
CDR3 DNA: TGTGCCAGCAGCCAAGGAGGACTCCTTGACATGAACACTGAAGCTTTCTTT
V gene: TRBV14
clone size: few
D gene: NA
J gene: TRBJ1-1

CDR3 protein: CASSTHRGVSTEAFF
CDR3 DNA: TGTGCCAGTAGTACTCACAGGGGGGTAAGCACTGAAGCTTTCTTT
V gene: TRBV19
clone size: NA
D gene: TRBD1
J gene: TRBJ1-1

CDR3 protein: CASSQGPFARGQGPSEQYF
CDR3 DNA: TGCGCCAGCAGCCAAGGGCCTTTTGCCCGGGGACAGGGGCCCTCCGAGCAGTACTTC
V gene: TRBV4-1
clone size: NA
D gene: TRBD1
J gene: TRBJ2-7

CDR3 protein: CAISYSTGELFF
CDR3 DNA: TGTGCCATCAGTTACAGCACCGGGGAGCTGTTTTTT
V gene: TRBV10-3
clone size: few
D gene: NA
J gene: TRBJ2-2

CDR3 protein: CASIAPRTGYDPHYEQYF
CDR3 DNA: TGTGCCAGCATCGCACCCCGGACAGGGTACGACCCTCACTACGAGCAGTACTTC
V gene: TRBV27
clone size: NA
D gene: TRBD1
J gene: TRBJ2-7

CDR3 protein: CASSDRRGDNQETQYF
CDR3 DNA: TGCGCCAGCAGTGACCGGCGGGGGGATAATCAAGAGACCCAGTACTTC
V gene: TRBV10-1
clone size: few
D gene: TRBD2
J gene: TRBJ2-5

CDR3 protein: CASSWYSEETQYF
CDR3 DNA: TGTGCCAGCAGCTGGTACAGCGAAGAGACCCAGTACTTC
V gene: TRBV5-8
clone size: NA
D gene: NA
J gene: TRBJ2-5

CDR3 protein: CASSLPGLAFYNEQFF
CDR3 DNA: TGTGCCAGCAGCTTACCGGGACTAGCCTTCTACAATGAGCAGTTCTTC
V gene: TRBV7-8
clone size: NA
D gene: TRBD2
J gene: TRBJ2-1

CDR3 protein: CASTQERGREAEAFF
CDR3 DNA: TGTGCCAGCACTCAAGAGAGGGGCAGGGAGGCTGAAGCTTTCTTT
V gene: TRBV2
clone size: NA
D gene: NA
J gene: TRBJ1-1

CDR3 protein: CASSLGQSEQYF
CDR3 DNA: TGTGCCAGCAGCTTGGGACAGAGCGAGCAGTACTTC
V gene: TRBV5-6
clone size: NA
D gene: NA
J gene: TRBJ2-7

CDR3 protein: CASSRTESIDTQYF
CDR3 DNA: TGTGCCAGCAGCAGGACAGAGAGTATTGATACGCAGTATTTT
V gene: TRBV2
clone size: NA
D gene: NA
J gene: TRBJ2-3

CDR3 protein: CASRDSSYGYTF
CDR3 DNA: TGTGCCAGCAGGGACAGTAGCTATGGCTACACCTTC
V gene: TRBV2
clone size: few
D gene: NA
J gene: TRBJ1-2

CDR3 protein: CASRSFLAGVVASFNEQFF
CDR3 DNA: TGCGCCAGCAGATCGTTTCTAGCGGGAGTCGTAGCCTCTTTCAATGAGCAGTTCTTC
V gene: TRBV4-1
clone size: NA
D gene: TRBD2
J gene: TRBJ2-1

CDR3 protein: CAWRSSSNQPQHF
CDR3 DNA: TGTGCCTGGAGGTCCAGTAGCAATCAGCCCCAGCATTTT
V gene: TRBV30
clone size: NA
D gene: NA
J gene: TRBJ1-5

CDR3 protein: CASSESGNTIYF
CDR3 DNA: TGTGCCAGCAGTGAAAGTGGAAACACCATATATTTT
V gene: TRBV2
clone size: NA
D gene: NA
J gene: TRBJ1-3

CDR3 protein: CAWSIWDTDEQYF
CDR3 DNA: TGTGCCTGGAGCATTTGGGACACCGACGAGCAGTACTTC
V gene: TRBV30
clone size: NA
D gene: NA
J gene: TRBJ2-7

CDR3 protein: CASSLTAQRITEAFF
CDR3 DNA: TGCGCCAGCAGCTTGACGGCCCAGCGAATCACTGAAGCTTTCTTT
V gene: TRBV5-1
clone size: NA
D gene: NA
J gene: TRBJ1-1

CDR3 protein: CASSLDRNSYEQYF
CDR3 DNA: TGTGCTAGCAGCTTGGACAGGAACTCCTACGAGCAGTACTTC
V gene: TRBV7-7
clone size: NA
D gene: TRBD1
J gene: TRBJ2-7

CDR3 protein: CAWRAPRSGRADEQYF
CDR3 DNA: TGTGCCTGGAGGGCGCCACGAAGCGGGAGGGCCGACGAGCAGTACTTC
V gene: TRBV30
clone size: NA
D gene: TRBD2
J gene: TRBJ2-7

CDR3 protein: CASSLPSKGQFF
CDR3 DNA: TGTGCCAGCAGCTTACCCTCCAAGGGGCAGTTCTTC
V gene: TRBV7-9
clone size: NA
D gene: NA
J gene: TRBJ2-1

CDR3 protein: CASSYLGPYNEQFF
CDR3 DNA: TGTGCCAGCAGTTATCTAGGGCCCTACAATGAGCAGTTCTTC
V gene: TRBV6-6
clone size: NA
D gene: NA
J gene: TRBJ2-1

CDR3 protein: CASCPVRAGNTIYF
CDR3 DNA: TGTGCCAGCTGCCCTGTTAGGGCTGGAAACACCATATATTTT
V gene: TRBV6-6
clone size: NA
D gene: NA
J gene: TRBJ1-3

CDR3 protein: CASSHSPEPSTGELFF
CDR3 DNA: TGCGCCAGCAGCCATTCCCCCGAACCGAGCACCGGGGAGCTGTTTTTT
V gene: TRBV4-1
clone size: NA
D gene: NA
J gene: TRBJ2-2

CDR3 protein: CASSVLGKTDTQYF
CDR3 DNA: TGTGCCAGCAGTGTCCTGGGAAAGACAGATACGCAGTATTTT
V gene: TRBV25-1
clone size: NA
D gene: NA
J gene: TRBJ2-3

CDR3 protein: CASSHGGVGGGAGDTQYF
CDR3 DNA: TGCGCCAGCAGCCATGGTGGTGTGGGGGGGGGCGCGGGAGATACGCAGTATTTT
V gene: TRBV4-1
clone size: NA
D gene: NA
J gene: TRBJ2-3

CDR3 protein: CASSSLTGRNLEAFF
CDR3 DNA: TGTGCCAGCAGTTCCCTCACGGGGAGAAACCTTGAAGCTTTCTTT
V gene: TRBV7-8
clone size: NA
D gene: NA
J gene: TRBJ1-1

CDR3 protein: CASSFQGSADEQYF
CDR3 DNA: TGTGCCAGTAGTTTCCAGGGCAGTGCCGACGAGCAGTACTTC
V gene: TRBV19
clone size: NA
D gene: NA
J gene: TRBJ2-7

CDR3 protein: CASSPTSGGTYEQYF
CDR3 DNA: TGTGCCAGTAGTCCGACTAGCGGGGGTACCTACGAGCAGTACTTC
V gene: TRBV19
clone size: few
D gene: TRBD2
J gene: TRBJ2-7